The 30 T cell receptor beta chains reported below all come from one sample, sequenced in a study of OX40 agonist ivuxolimab in advanced cancers. Using immunoSEQ multiplex PCR, the repertoire was profiled, and TCRdb retains in-frame clones only, with some absent. Among around 72,000 clones, 90% to 95% were seen once, and the ten largest hold roughly 2.4%. The sample was CD4+ or CD8+ T cells sorted from blood, taken in a trial of the OX40 agonist ivuxolimab. The origin of the receptors is an adult with an advanced solid tumor such as melanoma, head and neck, liver or kidney cancer.

V usage is TRBV23-1 and J usage is TRBJ2-2, with 7 bases matching TRBD1. TRBV23-1 belongs to the ORF category, with a function that is uncertain. With V trimmed by 11 bases and J by 0 bases, 0 bases remained unmatched. This CDR3 region has 12 residues. Here the CDR3 DNA reads TGCGCCGGACAGGCGAACACCGGGGAGCTGTTTTTT. It specifies CAGQANTGELFF.

This chain joins TRBV4-1 and TRBJ2-5; perhaps D is TRBD1 or TRBD2 (5 bases each). The length of the CDR3 is 16 residues. The ends were cut back, 0 bases at V and 4 bases at J, with 15 bases in the middle. From germline, CDR1 is MGHRA and CDR2 YSYEKL. Written as DNA, the CDR3 is TGCGCCAGCAGCCAAGAGGGGGTGTCGGGGAGAGAGACCCAGTACTTC. It encodes CASSQEGVSGRETQYF.

This rearrangement joins TRBV11-3 to TRBJ1-1; D is possibly TRBD1 (5 bases). The CDR3 spans 14 residues. V lost 8 bases to trimming and J lost 4 bases, with 17 bases between them. Germline V gene data show CDR1 as SGHNT and CDR2 as YENEEA. This CDR3 reads CASASFRGGTEAFF. CDR3 bases: TGTGCCAGCGCTTCCTTCCGTGGGGGCACTGAAGCTTTCTTT.

This chain connects TRBV6-6 to TRBJ2-7, with 9 bases identical to TRBD2. The CDR3 extends over 14 amino acids. Germline CDR1 and CDR2: MNHNY and SVGAGI (reference sequence). V lost 6 bases, J lost 5 bases, and 8 bases stayed unmatched. The CDR3 here is CASRSSGGLDEQYF. As DNA, the CDR3 is TGTGCCAGCAGATCCAGCGGGGGGCTTGACGAGCAGTACTTC.

The chain joins TRBV2 to TRBJ1-2; D is uncertain. V lost 5 bases, J lost 4 bases, and 11 bases lay in between. Per the germline V gene, CDR1 is SNHLY and CDR2 is FYNNEI. This CDR3 is built from 13 residues. The CDR3 region has the DNA TGTGCCAGCAGTTATCAGACCGCCTATGGCTACACCTTC. This gives the protein CASSYQTAYGYTF.

The J gene is TRBJ2-6, the V gene TRBV4-2, with 10 bases that match TRBD1. In germline, CDR1 is LGHNA, CDR2 YNFKEQ. The CDR3 covers 17 residues. The V and J ends lost 4 bases and 0 bases, in that order; junction bases with no gene match: 3. As DNA, the CDR3 is TGTGCCAGCAGCCGGGACAGGGGAAGCTCTGGGGCCAACGTCCTGACTTTC. This translates into CASSRDRGSSGANVLTF.

This chain joins TRBV7-2 and TRBJ2-2, with 8 bases matching TRBD2. CDR1 and CDR2 (germline): SGHTA, FQGNSA. Trimming cost V 2 bases and J 3 bases; bases outside gene matches: 2. This CDR3 is 15 amino acids long. The CDR3 loop reads CASSLTSGHTGELFF. Written as DNA, the CDR3 is TGTGCCAGCAGCTTAACTAGCGGACACACCGGGGAGCTGTTTTTT.

This clone was picked up one time. The chain links TRBV6-5 to TRBJ2-7; 10 positions match TRBD2. With 7 bases clipped from V and 3 bases from J, the junction kept 9 bases outside the gene matches. This CDR3 region has 15 residues. Germline loops: CDR1 MNHEY, CDR2 SVGAGI. The CDR3 bases are TGTGCCAGCATCCTTGCTAGCGGGAGTCACTACGAGCAGTACTTC. Protein: CASILASGSHYEQYF.

V usage is TRBV5-8 and J usage is TRBJ2-4, with D possibly TRBD1 on 5 matching bases. Germline CDR1 SGHTS, CDR2 YDEGEE. V was cut by 5 bases and J by 3 bases, with 12 bases left in between. The length of the CDR3 is 14 residues. The DNA for the CDR3 is TGTGCCAGCAGGCCCCGAAGGGGCAAAAACATTCAGTACTTC. This gives the protein CASRPRRGKNIQYF.

The CDR3: CASITNYGYTF. As DNA, the CDR3 is TGTGCCAGTATTACAAACTATGGCTACACCTTC. This chain connects TRBV19 to TRBJ1-2; D call uncertain. Trimming left V 7 bases short and J 2 bases short, with 5 bases between. This CDR3 spans 11 amino acids. The germline gives CDR1 LNHDA, CDR2 SQIVND (reference sequence).

This clone was counted a single time. The V and J genes are TRBV7-2 and TRBJ1-4, with 8 bases that match TRBD1. CDR1 is SGHTA, CDR2 FQGNSA, per germline. Unmatched junction bases numbered 4, after V lost 5 bases and J lost 5 bases. This CDR3 is 14 amino acids long. This chain's CDR3 is CASSPGQANEKLFF. The CDR3 DNA follows: TGTGCCAGCAGCCCGGGACAGGCGAATGAAAAACTGTTTTTT.

The chain has TRBV9 and TRBJ2-1; D possibly matches TRBD1 or TRBD2 (5 bases each). The CDR3 is made up of 15 amino acids. Per the germline V gene, CDR1 is SGDLS and CDR2 is YYNGEE. Trimming cost V 4 bases and J 4 bases, with 15 bases left between them. In nucleotides, the CDR3 is TGTGCCAGCAGCTTTACCGGGACGGCATACAATGAGCAGTTCTTC. It is translated as CASSFTGTAYNEQFF.

The chain employs TRBV20-1 and TRBJ2-7, with D perhaps assigned TRBD1 or TRBD2 (5 bases each). Trimming cost V 3 bases and J 10 bases, with 13 bases left between them. The length of the CDR3 is 11 residues. Germline V lookup: CDR1 DFQATT, CDR2 SNEGSKA (reference sequence). The CDR3 DNA sequence: TGCAGTGCTAGGGTCGGGACCCTACAGTACTTC. Translated: CSARVGTLQYF.

V is TRBV5-4 and J is TRBJ2-1; D remains unclear. V dropped 0 bases and J dropped 6 bases, with 13 bases sitting between them. Germline loops: CDR1 SGHNT, CDR2 YYREEE (reference sequence). The CDR3 has 15 residues. The CDR3 loop is CASSLDWPPSNEQFF. In nucleotides, the CDR3 is TGTGCCAGCAGCTTGGATTGGCCTCCGAGCAATGAGCAGTTCTTC.

The chain is built from TRBV29-1 and TRBJ2-5, with TRBD2 matching over 8 bases. In germline, CDR1 is SQVTM, CDR2 ANQGSEA. The length of the CDR3 is 13 residues. V shed 6 bases and J 1 base; nucleotides not matched to a gene: 4. In nucleotides, the CDR3 is TGCAGCGTATCGGGAGGGTTCCAAGAGACCCAGTACTTC. This codes for CSVSGGFQETQYF. Variable domain in full (rest from reference TRBV29-1 and TRBJ2-5): SAVISQKPSRDICQRGTSLTIQCQVDSQVTMMFWYRQQPGQSLTLIATANQGSEATYESGFVIDKFPISRPNLTFSTLTVSNMSPEDSSIYLCSVSGGFQETQYFGPGTRLLVL.

CDR3 bases: TGTGCCAGCAGGTGGGCAGGCCTCAATCAGCCCCAGCATTTT. Translating it yields CASRWAGLNQPQHF. This chain uses TRBV28 with TRBJ1-5; no firm D call. Germline lookup yields CDR1 MDHEN and CDR2 SYDVKM. This CDR3 region has 14 residues. Trimming shortened V by 6 bases and J by 3 bases, and 12 bases separated the two germline ends. Drawing the rest from reference TRBV28 and TRBJ1-5, the complete variable domain is DVKVTQSSRYLVKRTGEKVFLECVQDMDHENMFWYRQDPGLGLRLIYFSYDVKMKEKGDIPEGYSVSREKKERFSLILESASTNQTSMYLCASRWAGLNQPQHFGDGTRLSIL.

V gene TRBV5-1 combines with J gene TRBJ1-1, with no clear D. Germline V CDR1 and CDR2: SGHRS, YFSETQ. This CDR3 is 13 amino acids long. V lost 9 bases and J lost 1, with 13 bases in between. The CDR3 spells CATSLSANTEAFF. CDR3 nucleotides: TGCGCCACATCCCTTTCAGCGAACACTGAAGCTTTCTTT.

V gene TRBV6-5 combines with J gene TRBJ2-5, with D perhaps given as TRBD1 or TRBD2 (5 bases each). V lost 2 bases, J lost 4 bases, and 11 bases lay in between. The CDR3 extends over 14 amino acids. Germline V gene lookup returns CDR1 MNHEY and CDR2 SVGAGI. DNA of the CDR3: TGTGCCAGCAGTTACGGGACGCAAGGAGAGACCCAGTACTTC. Translated: CASSYGTQGETQYF.

V is TRBV5-1 and J is TRBJ2-7, with TRBD2 matching 8 bases. Germline V gives CDR1 SGHRS, CDR2 YFSETQ. There are 13 residues in the CDR3. Trimming cost V 3 bases and J 4 bases; bases outside gene matches: 3. Here the CDR3 reads CASSSRGVYEQYF. The CDR3 DNA sequence: TGCGCCAGCAGCTCGCGGGGGGTTTACGAGCAGTACTTC.

V and J are TRBV4-2 and TRBJ2-1, with 11 bases identical to TRBD2. CDR3 length: 16 residues. CDR1 is LGHNA, CDR2 YNFKEQ, per germline. J gave up 3 bases and V 1 base, and 2 bases lay outside the gene matches. The CDR3 loop is CASSQGTSGGYNEQFF. The CDR3 DNA is TGTGCCAGCAGCCAAGGCACTAGCGGGGGCTACAATGAGCAGTTCTTC.

The rearrangement uses TRBV5-4 and TRBJ2-7; no clear D gene. Germline V gene data show CDR1 as SGHNT and CDR2 as YYREEE (reference sequence). This CDR3 spans 16 amino acids. V lost 3 bases and J 0 bases, leaving 16 bases between the germline ends. The CDR3 coding sequence is TGTGCCAGCAGCTCCGGTGTTGATTCCAGCTCCTACGAGCAGTACTTC. Amino acid sequence: CASSSGVDSSSYEQYF.

The gene calls are TRBV5-4 and TRBJ2-5, with 8 bases fitting TRBD2. Per the germline V gene, CDR1 is SGHNT and CDR2 is YYREEE (reference sequence). The trim removed 6 bases at V and 6 bases at J, leaving 19 bases unmatched. The CDR3 has 17 amino acids. In DNA, the CDR3 is TGTGCCAGCACCTTCGGACCGACGGTGGGTAGCGGGAAGACCCAGTACTTC. It is translated as CASTFGPTVGSGKTQYF.

The rearrangement uses TRBV7-6 and TRBJ2-2, with a tentative D call TRBD1 (5 bases). The CDR3 covers 18 residues. Trimming stripped 1 base from V and 0 bases from J, with 15 bases between. Per germline, CDR1 SGHVS and CDR2 FNYEAQ. The CDR3 DNA reads TGTGCCAGCAGCTTAGTAGAGACAGTCCCTCCGAACACCGGGGAGCTGTTTTTT. Residues: CASSLVETVPPNTGELFF.

The CDR3 bases are TGTGCCAGCAGTGGACTAGCGGGGGTCCAAGAGACCCAGTACTTC. Translated: CASSGLAGVQETQYF. The chain recombines TRBV6-5 with TRBJ2-5, with TRBD2 matching over 13 bases. V dropped 5 bases and J dropped 1; count of bases not matched to a gene: 1. The CDR3 has 15 residues. CDR1 and CDR2 from the germline V gene are MNHEY and SVGAGI.

In DNA, the CDR3 is TGTGCTAGTGGTTTGGCCCTAGCGGGAGTGGGGAGGGAGACCCAGTACTTC. It codes for CASGLALAGVGRETQYF. The chain uses TRBV12-5 and TRBJ2-5; 10 bases align to TRBD2. The V gene's germline CDR1 is LGHNT and CDR2 FRNRAP. The CDR3 sequence is 17 residues long. The trim removed 1 base at V and 5 bases at J, leaving 10 bases unmatched.

The rearrangement links TRBV5-1 to TRBJ2-5; tentatively, D is TRBD1 (6 bases). Trimming cost V 2 bases and J 5 bases, with 10 bases left between them. Germline values: CDR1 SGHRS, CDR2 YFSETQ. This CDR3 region has 13 residues. CDR3 region: CASSLQGSETQYF. CDR3 in DNA: TGCGCCAGCAGCTTACAGGGCTCGGAGACCCAGTACTTC.

The chain uses TRBV11-3 and TRBJ1-1, with D perhaps matching TRBD1 (5 bases). The CDR3 has 17 residues. Germline lookup yields CDR1 SGHNT and CDR2 YENEEA. The V and J ends lost 1 base and 4 bases respectively, with 19 bases between them. The CDR3 protein is CASSLAILGTAATEAFF. Here the CDR3 DNA reads TGTGCCAGCAGCTTAGCTATTTTAGGGACCGCCGCCACTGAAGCTTTCTTT.

V usage is TRBV7-2 and J usage is TRBJ2-3; 8 bases line up with TRBD2. This CDR3 is built from 14 residues. Germline CDR1 reads SGHTA; CDR2 reads FQGNSA. Germline trimming cut 4 bases from V and 4 bases from J; bases unmatched to any gene: 4. For the CDR3, the DNA is TGTGCCAGCAGCTCCGGGGGGGGGTCAGATACGCAGTATTTT. Translation: CASSSGGGSDTQYF.

For the CDR3, the DNA is TGTGCCAGTAGTATAGAAAGGAGGGATCAGCCCCAGCATTTT. As protein: CASSIERRDQPQHF. V is TRBV19 and J is TRBJ1-5, with no clear D. This CDR3 spans 14 amino acids. Germline values: CDR1 LNHDA, CDR2 SQIVND (reference sequence). V lost 0 bases and J 5 bases, leaving 8 bases between the germline ends.

The chain joins TRBV4-1 to TRBJ1-2; 8 bases match TRBD1. CDR1 is MGHRA and CDR2 is YSYEKL in the germline V gene. The ends lost 2 bases at V and 4 bases at J; junction bases unmatched: 3. The CDR3 is 14 amino acids. For the CDR3, the DNA is TGCGCCAGCAGCCAACCCGGGACAGGCTATGGCTACACCTTC. The encoded protein is CASSQPGTGYGYTF.